The rows below give T cell receptor beta chains drawn from one sample of a study of shared clonotypes between healthy human individuals. Profiled with immunoSEQ multiplex PCR; TCRdb holds only in-frame clones, not every one. The sample comprises about 820,000 clones, around 93% of which are singletons, and more than 20% rests with the top ten. The sequenced material came from naive CD8+ T cells sorted from blood. All receptors derive from a man aged 30 to 39 in good health. CDR3s include the opening cysteine and the closing phenylalanine or tryptophan. The D gene is left open where the match is weak. Only some rows state a clone size, as once, few, many or a class for expanded clones.

V gene	CDR3 length	D gene	J gene	clone size	CDR3 protein	CDR3 DNA
TRBV7-2	16	.	TRBJ1-1	.	CASSLAWDGMNTEAFF	TGTGCCAGCAGCTTAGCGTGGGACGGCATGAACACTGAAGCTTTCTTT
TRBV11-2	17	.	TRBJ2-3	once	CASSLGTEAESTDTQYF	TGTGCCAGCAGCTTAGGGACTGAAGCCGAGAGCACAGATACGCAGTATTTT
TRBV13	14	.	TRBJ2-7	.	CASSSGGPGYEQYF	TGTGCCAGCAGCTCCGGAGGGCCGGGCTACGAGCAGTACTTC
TRBV6-1	14	.	TRBJ2-7	.	CASSPGDQGYEQYF	TGTGCCAGCAGCCCAGGGGATCAAGGCTACGAGCAGTACTTC
TRBV27	14	TRBD2	TRBJ2-3	.	CASSPTSGLDTQYF	TGTGCCAGCAGTCCGACTAGCGGTCTGGATACGCAGTATTTT
TRBV2	12	.	TRBJ2-2	.	CASSGLSGELFF	TGTGCCAGCAGTGGTCTCTCCGGGGAGCTGTTTTTT
TRBV7-8	15	.	TRBJ2-2	.	CASSLAPGITGELFF	TGTGCCAGCAGCTTAGCCCCAGGGATCACCGGGGAGCTGTTTTTT
TRBV4-1	16	.	TRBJ2-7	.	CASSQDTGSSSYEQYF	TGCGCCAGCAGCCAAGATACAGGGTCCAGCTCCTACGAGCAGTACTTC
TRBV5-6	18	TRBD2	TRBJ2-1	once	CASSTGLAGVVSYNEQFF	TGTGCCAGCAGCACGGGACTAGCGGGAGTTGTGTCCTACAATGAGCAGTTCTTC
TRBV25-1	11	.	TRBJ2-3	.	CASKIGDTQYF	TGTGCCAGCAAGATAGGCGATACGCAGTATTTT
TRBV7-6	13	.	TRBJ2-7	.	CASSLGNLYEQYF	TGTGCCAGCAGCTTAGGAAACCTGTACGAGCAGTACTTC
TRBV27	13	.	TRBJ2-7	.	CASSLTFSYEQYF	TGTGCCAGCAGTTTAACTTTCTCCTACGAGCAGTACTTC
TRBV6-1	14	.	TRBJ2-7	.	CASSEGVNSYEQYF	TGTGCCAGCAGTGAAGGCGTCAACTCCTACGAGCAGTACTTC
TRBV5-5	15	.	TRBJ1-1	.	CASSLGWDSFTEAFF	TGTGCCAGCAGCTTGGGCTGGGACTCGTTTACCGAAGCTTTCTTT
TRBV27	14	.	TRBJ1-5	.	CASSTGSPTQPQHF	TGTGCCAGCAGTACAGGGAGTCCCACTCAGCCCCAGCATTTT
TRBV10-3	14	.	TRBJ2-3	.	CAIWAEGSTDTQYF	TGTGCCATCTGGGCAGAGGGGAGCACAGATACGCAGTATTTT
TRBV7-3	13	.	TRBJ2-2	once	CASSLGGDGELFF	TGTGCCAGCAGCCTAGGCGGAGACGGGGAGCTGTTTTTT
TRBV7-2	19	TRBD2	TRBJ2-1	.	CASSHPSGRGSGDYNEQFF	TGTGCCAGCAGCCATCCTAGCGGGAGAGGCAGCGGGGACTACAATGAGCAGTTCTTC
TRBV28	15	TRBD2	TRBJ2-7	.	CASSLSLAGVHEQYF	TGTGCCAGCAGTTTATCACTAGCGGGAGTGCACGAGCAGTACTTC
TRBV19	12	.	TRBJ2-5	.	CASGGSSRDRYF	TGTGCCAGTGGGGGCAGTTCACGGGACCGGTACTTC
TRBV28	20	.	TRBJ2-6	.	CASSFPLIRIPAPGANVLTF	TGTGCCAGCAGTTTCCCTCTGATCCGCATCCCAGCCCCTGGGGCCAACGTCCTGACTTTC
TRBV7-8	14	.	TRBJ1-1	.	CASSFGRLATEAFF	TGTGCCAGCAGCTTCGGCCGGCTAGCGACTGAAGCTTTCTTT
TRBV27	14	.	TRBJ2-1	.	CASSPGNSYNEQFF	TGTGCCAGCAGTCCCGGTAACTCCTACAATGAGCAGTTCTTC
TRBV11-2	15	TRBD2	TRBJ2-1	.	CASSSKRDYYNEQFF	TGTGCCAGCAGCTCAAAGCGGGACTACTACAATGAGCAGTTCTTC
TRBV11-2	18	TRBD2	TRBJ2-3	.	CASSWEGTSGRAKDTQYF	TGTGCCAGCAGCTGGGAGGGGACTAGCGGGAGGGCCAAAGATACGCAGTATTTT
TRBV7-9	16	.	TRBJ2-1	.	CASSLGEGDLHNEQFF	TGTGCCAGCAGCTTAGGAGAGGGGGACCTACACAATGAGCAGTTCTTC
TRBV4-1	15	TRBD1	TRBJ1-2	.	CASSQAGTDFYGYTF	TGCGCCAGCAGCCAAGCCGGGACAGACTTTTATGGCTACACCTTC
TRBV19	16	TRBD1	TRBJ1-1	few	CASSGQGSGYDTEAFF	TGTGCCAGTAGTGGACAGGGAAGTGGCTACGACACTGAAGCTTTCTTT
TRBV12-5	18	TRBD2	TRBJ2-3	.	CASGLAGSGGESTDTQYF	TGTGCTAGTGGTTTGGCCGGTAGCGGGGGGGAAAGCACAGATACGCAGTATTTT
TRBV6-1	14	TRBD1	TRBJ2-7	once	CASRQQGSTYEQYF	TGTGCCAGCAGACAACAGGGGTCTACCTACGAGCAGTACTTC
TRBV7-9	12	.	TRBJ2-7	.	CASSHLHYEQYF	TGTGCCAGCAGCCACCTCCACTACGAGCAGTACTTC
TRBV28	14	.	TRBJ1-5	.	CASSIRPSGQPQHF	TGTGCCAGCAGTATACGTCCCTCGGGGCAGCCCCAGCATTTT
TRBV6-5	13	.	TRBJ2-1	.	CASSYRTINEQFF	TGTGCCAGCAGTTACCGGACCATCAATGAGCAGTTCTTC
TRBV13	15	.	TRBJ2-3	.	CASSSPGGPSDTQYF	TGTGCCAGCAGCTCCCCCGGAGGGCCTAGCGATACGCAGTATTTT
TRBV30	11	.	TRBJ2-1	.	CAWSHFNEQFF	TGTGCCTGGAGCCATTTCAATGAGCAGTTCTTC
TRBV27	15	.	TRBJ2-1	.	CASSQDLIGANEQFF	TGTGCCAGCAGTCAAGACCTTATAGGGGCGAATGAGCAGTTCTTC
TRBV7-9	15	.	TRBJ2-1	.	CASSTVEDPEGEQFF	TGTGCCAGCAGCACAGTAGAGGACCCTGAGGGGGAGCAGTTCTTC
TRBV7-6	13	.	TRBJ2-1	.	CASSLGGGPEQFF	TGTGCCAGCAGCTTAGGTGGGGGGCCCGAGCAGTTCTTC
TRBV10-3	12	.	TRBJ1-1	many	CAISQGNTEAFF	TGTGCCATCAGTCAAGGAAACACTGAAGCTTTCTTT
TRBV7-9	15	TRBD2	TRBJ2-1	.	CASSLEPSGDNEQFF	TGTGCCAGCAGCTTAGAGCCTAGCGGGGACAATGAGCAGTTCTTC
TRBV27	12	.	TRBJ2-1	.	CASSLDYNEQFF	TGTGCCAGCAGTTTGGACTACAATGAGCAGTTCTTC
TRBV9	11	.	TRBJ2-5	.	CASSSQGIQYF	TGTGCCAGCAGCTCACAGGGTATCCAGTACTTC